The 7 T cell receptor beta chains given below trace back to one sample, sequenced in a study of CD4 T cells in relation to SARS-CoV-2 and coronaviruses (dated by TCRdb to the early 2020s). CD4+ T cells from unexposed donors were collected before the COVID-19 pandemic (2011-2018). To prepare the library, the immunoSEQ multiplex PCR assay was applied. TCRdb's version of the immuneACCESS table is confined to in-frame rearrangements and falls short of the full clone set. An unresolved V gene accounts for under half of the shortfall where checked; the remainder is of unknown origin. Present in this sample are about 55,000 clones, roughly 90% of which were seen just once. The ten largest make up around 1.5% of the sample. What was sequenced was memory CD4+ T cells from PBMCs. The intended sense of this specimen's cell subset or site label: memory (non-naive) CD4+ T cells. Every receptor here comes from a human donor in good health.

The chain links TRBV27 to TRBJ2-7, with 9 bases that match TRBD2. J was trimmed by 2 bases and V by 4 bases; bases with no gene match: 9. The CDR3 runs 16 residues. Germline assignment: CDR1 MNHEY and CDR2 SMNVEV (reference sequence). CDR3 coding DNA: TGTGCCAGCAGTTCCGTCACACTAGCGGGTACCTACGAGCAGTACTTC. Protein sequence: CASSSVTLAGTYEQYF.

The J gene is TRBJ2-1, the V gene TRBV5-1; 15 positions agree with TRBD2. Germline V CDR1 and CDR2: SGHRS, YFSETQ. Trimming took 4 bases from V and 6 from J; bases not matched to a gene: 8. The CDR3 loop spans 17 amino acids. In nucleotides, the CDR3 is TGCGCCAGCAGCCGGACTAGCGGGAGGGGGGTTTCCAATGAGCAGTTCTTC. Residues: CASSRTSGRGVSNEQFF.

The rearrangement joins TRBV24-1 to TRBJ1-2, with 8 bases that match TRBD1. The CDR3 contains 13 residues. CDR1 is KGHDR and CDR2 is SFDVKD in the germline V gene. J gave up 8 bases and V 9 bases, and 10 bases lay outside the gene matches. The CDR3 is CATSDGQGDGYTF. CDR3 DNA: TGTGCCACCTCGGACGGACAGGGCGACGGCTACACCTTC.

This rearrangement joins TRBV30 to TRBJ2-3; D is possibly TRBD2 (6 bases). Trimming shortened V by 1 base and J by 1 base, and 15 bases separated the two germline ends. The CDR3 runs to 16 residues. Germline values: CDR1 GTSNPN, CDR2 SVGIG (reference sequence). CDR3 loop: CAWSGRRPSGTDTQYF. The CDR3 DNA follows: TGTGCCTGGAGTGGCCGACGACCTAGCGGCACAGATACGCAGTATTTT.

The genes are TRBV18 and TRBJ1-1, with a possible D match to TRBD1 (5 bases). The CDR3 has 14 amino acids. Germline V CDR1 and CDR2: KGHSH, LQKENI. Trimming shortened V by 6 bases and J by 5 bases, and 16 bases separated the two germline ends. DNA for the CDR3: TGTGCCAGCTCCACATCCTGGGGCGGGACTGAAGCTTTCTTT. The encoded protein is CASSTSWGGTEAFF.

V usage is TRBV7-9 and J usage is TRBJ2-1; possible D gene TRBD2, 7 bases. Germline V gives CDR1 SEHNR, CDR2 FQNEAQ (reference sequence). This CDR3 comprises 17 residues. V was trimmed by 5 bases and J by 7 bases, leaving 24 bases between them. In DNA, the CDR3 is TGTGCCAGCAGCCGAGGGGGGGGAGGCGGCCCCGGGAATGAGCAGTTCTTC. Translation gives CASSRGGGGGPGNEQFF.

The chain recombines TRBV18 with TRBJ2-1; 9 bases match TRBD2. The CDR3 has 13 residues. Germline V CDR1 and CDR2: KGHSH, LQKENI. V was clipped by 6 bases and J by 9 bases; unmatched bases: 6. CDR3 protein: CASSTGLAIEQFF. The DNA for the CDR3 is TGTGCCAGCTCGACGGGACTAGCAATTGAGCAGTTCTTC.